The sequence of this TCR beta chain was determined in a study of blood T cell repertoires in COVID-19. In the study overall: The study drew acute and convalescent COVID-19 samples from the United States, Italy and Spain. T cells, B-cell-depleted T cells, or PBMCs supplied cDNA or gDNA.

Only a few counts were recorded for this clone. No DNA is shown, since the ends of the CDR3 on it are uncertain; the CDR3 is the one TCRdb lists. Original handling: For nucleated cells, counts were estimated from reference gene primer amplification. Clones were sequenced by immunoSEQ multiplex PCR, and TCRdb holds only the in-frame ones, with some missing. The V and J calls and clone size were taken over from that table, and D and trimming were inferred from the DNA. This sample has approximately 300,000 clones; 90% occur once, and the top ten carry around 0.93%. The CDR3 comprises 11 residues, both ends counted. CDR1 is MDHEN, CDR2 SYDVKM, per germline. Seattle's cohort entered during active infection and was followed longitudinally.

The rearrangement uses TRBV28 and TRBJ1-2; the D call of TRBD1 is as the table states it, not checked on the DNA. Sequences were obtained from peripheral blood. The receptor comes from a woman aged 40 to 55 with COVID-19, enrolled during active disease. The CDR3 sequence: CASSFFGQGTF.